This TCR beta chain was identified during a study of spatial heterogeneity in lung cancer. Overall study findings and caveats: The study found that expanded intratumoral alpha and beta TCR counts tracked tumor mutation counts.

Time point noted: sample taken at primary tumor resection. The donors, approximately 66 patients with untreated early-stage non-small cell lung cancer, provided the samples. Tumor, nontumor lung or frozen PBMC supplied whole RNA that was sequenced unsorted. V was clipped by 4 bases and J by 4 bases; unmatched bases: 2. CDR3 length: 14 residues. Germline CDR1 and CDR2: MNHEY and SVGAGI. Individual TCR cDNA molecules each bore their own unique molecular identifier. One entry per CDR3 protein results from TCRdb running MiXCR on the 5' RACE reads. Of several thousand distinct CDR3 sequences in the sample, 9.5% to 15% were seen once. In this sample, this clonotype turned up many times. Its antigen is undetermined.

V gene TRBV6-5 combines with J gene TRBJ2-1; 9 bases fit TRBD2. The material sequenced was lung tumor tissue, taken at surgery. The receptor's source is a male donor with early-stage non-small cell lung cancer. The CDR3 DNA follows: TGTGCCAGCAGTTTAGCGGGAGTTTACAATGAGCAGTTCTTC. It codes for CASSLAGVYNEQFF.